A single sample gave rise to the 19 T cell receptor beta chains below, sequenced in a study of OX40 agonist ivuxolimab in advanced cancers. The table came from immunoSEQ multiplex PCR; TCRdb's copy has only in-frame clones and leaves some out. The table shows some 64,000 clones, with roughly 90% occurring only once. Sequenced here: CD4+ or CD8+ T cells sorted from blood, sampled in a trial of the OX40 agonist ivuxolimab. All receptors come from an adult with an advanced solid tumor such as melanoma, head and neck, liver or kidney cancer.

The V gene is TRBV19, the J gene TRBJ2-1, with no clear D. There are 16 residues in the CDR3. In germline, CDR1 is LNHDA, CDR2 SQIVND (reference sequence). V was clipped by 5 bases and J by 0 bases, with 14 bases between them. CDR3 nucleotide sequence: TGTGCCAGTAGTGAGCCTGGCGGAAGCTCCTACAATGAGCAGTTCTTC. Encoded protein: CASSEPGGSSYNEQFF.

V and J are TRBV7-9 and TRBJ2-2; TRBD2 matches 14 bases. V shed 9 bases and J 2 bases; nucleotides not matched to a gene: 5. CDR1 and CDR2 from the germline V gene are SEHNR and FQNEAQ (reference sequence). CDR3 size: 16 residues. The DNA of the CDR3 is TGTGCCAGTGCGGGACTAGCGGGGGTTAACACCGGGGAGCTGTTTTTT. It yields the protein CASAGLAGVNTGELFF.

The CDR3 DNA reads as TGTGCCATCAGTGAGCCGGGACGAGATACGCAGTATTTT. Encoded protein: CAISEPGRDTQYF. This sequence joins TRBV10-3 and TRBJ2-3; D possibly matches TRBD1 or TRBD2 (5 bases each). V was trimmed by 2 bases and J by 5 bases, leaving 8 bases between them. Germline values: CDR1 ENHRY, CDR2 SYGVKD. This CDR3 has 13 amino acids.

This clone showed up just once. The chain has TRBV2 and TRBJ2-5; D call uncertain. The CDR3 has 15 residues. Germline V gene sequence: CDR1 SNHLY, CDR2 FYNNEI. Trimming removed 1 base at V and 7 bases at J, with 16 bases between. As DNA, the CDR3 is TGTGCCAGCAGTGAAGTGGCGATGACTTCCGGGACCCAGTACTTC. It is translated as CASSEVAMTSGTQYF.

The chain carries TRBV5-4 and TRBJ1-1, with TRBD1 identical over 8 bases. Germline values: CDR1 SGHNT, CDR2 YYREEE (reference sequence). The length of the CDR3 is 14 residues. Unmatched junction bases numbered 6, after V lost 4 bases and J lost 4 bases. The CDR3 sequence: CASSGGQGRTEAFF. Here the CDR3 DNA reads TGTGCCAGCAGCGGCGGACAGGGCCGCACTGAAGCTTTCTTT.

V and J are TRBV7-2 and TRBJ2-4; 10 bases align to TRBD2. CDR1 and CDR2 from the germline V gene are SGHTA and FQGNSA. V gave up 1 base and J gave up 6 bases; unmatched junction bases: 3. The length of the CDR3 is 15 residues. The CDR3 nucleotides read TGTGCCAGCAGCTTAGAAAGACTAGCGGGAAACATTCAGTACTTC. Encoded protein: CASSLERLAGNIQYF. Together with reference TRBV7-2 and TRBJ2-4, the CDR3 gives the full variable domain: GAGVSQSPSNKVTEKGKDVELRCDPISGHTALYWYRQSLGQGLEFLIYFQGNSAPDKSGLPSDRFSAERTGGSVSTLTIQRTQQEDSAVYLCASSLERLAGNIQYFGAGTRLSVL.

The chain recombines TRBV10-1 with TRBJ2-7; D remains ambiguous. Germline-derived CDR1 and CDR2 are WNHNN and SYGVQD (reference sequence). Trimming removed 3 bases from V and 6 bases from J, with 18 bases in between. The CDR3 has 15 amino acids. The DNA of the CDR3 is TGCGCCAGCAGTGATTCAACCGGGCCCCCCGGCGAGCAGTACTTC. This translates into CASSDSTGPPGEQYF.

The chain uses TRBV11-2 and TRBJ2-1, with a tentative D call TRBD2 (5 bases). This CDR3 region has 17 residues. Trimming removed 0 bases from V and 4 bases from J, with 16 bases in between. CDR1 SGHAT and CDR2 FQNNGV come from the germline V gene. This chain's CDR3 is CASSLDSAGSGYNEQFF. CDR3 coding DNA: TGTGCCAGCAGCTTAGATAGTGCGGGCTCCGGGTACAATGAGCAGTTCTTC. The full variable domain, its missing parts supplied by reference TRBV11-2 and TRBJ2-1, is EAGVAQSPRYKIIEKRQSVAFWCNPISGHATLYWYQQILGQGPKLLIQFQNNGVVDDSQLPKDRFSAERLKGVDSTLKIQPAKLEDSAVYLCASSLDSAGSGYNEQFFGPGTRLTVL.

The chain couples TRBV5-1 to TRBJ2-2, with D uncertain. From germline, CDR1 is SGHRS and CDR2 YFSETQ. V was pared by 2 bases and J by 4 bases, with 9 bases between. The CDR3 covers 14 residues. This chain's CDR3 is CASSFDGVTGELFF. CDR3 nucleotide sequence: TGCGCCAGCAGCTTTGATGGGGTCACCGGGGAGCTGTTTTTT.

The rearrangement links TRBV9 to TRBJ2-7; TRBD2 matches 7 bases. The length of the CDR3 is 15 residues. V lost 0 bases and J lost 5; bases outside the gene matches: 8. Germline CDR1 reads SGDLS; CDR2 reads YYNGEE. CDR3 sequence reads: CASSVGGGSPHEQYF. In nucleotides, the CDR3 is TGTGCCAGCAGCGTAGGGGGCGGGAGCCCCCACGAGCAGTACTTC.

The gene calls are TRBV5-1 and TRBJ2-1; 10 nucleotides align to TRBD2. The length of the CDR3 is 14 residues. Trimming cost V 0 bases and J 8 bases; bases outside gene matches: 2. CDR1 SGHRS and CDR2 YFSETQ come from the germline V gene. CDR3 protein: CASSLGLAGDEQFF. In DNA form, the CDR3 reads TGCGCCAGCAGCTTGGGGCTAGCGGGGGATGAGCAGTTCTTC. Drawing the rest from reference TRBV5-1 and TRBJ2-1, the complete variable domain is KAGVTQTPRYLIKTRGQQVTLSCSPISGHRSVSWYQQTPGQGLQFLFEYFSETQRNKGNFPGRFSGRQFSNSRSEMNVSTLELGDSALYLCASSLGLAGDEQFFGPGTRLTVL.

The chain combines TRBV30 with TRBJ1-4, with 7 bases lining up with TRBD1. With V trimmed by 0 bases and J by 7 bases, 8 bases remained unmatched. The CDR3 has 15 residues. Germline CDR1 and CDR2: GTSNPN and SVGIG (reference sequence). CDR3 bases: TGTGCCTGGAGTGTCCAGGGGGGACGGGGTGAAAAACTGTTTTTT. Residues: CAWSVQGGRGEKLFF.

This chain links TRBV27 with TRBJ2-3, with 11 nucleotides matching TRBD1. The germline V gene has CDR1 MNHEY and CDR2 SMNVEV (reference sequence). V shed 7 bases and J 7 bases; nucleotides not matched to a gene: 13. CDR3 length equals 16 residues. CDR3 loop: CASTRWGGQGVNTQYF. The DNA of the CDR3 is TGTGCCAGCACCAGGTGGGGGGGACAGGGGGTAAATACGCAGTATTTT.

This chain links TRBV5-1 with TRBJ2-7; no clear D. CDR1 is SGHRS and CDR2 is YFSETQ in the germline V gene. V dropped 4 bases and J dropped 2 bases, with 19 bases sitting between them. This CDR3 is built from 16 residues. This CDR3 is CASSASVGQATYEQYF. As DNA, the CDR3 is TGCGCCAGCAGCGCGTCGGTTGGGCAGGCGACCTACGAGCAGTACTTC.

The CDR3 bases are TGTGCCAGCAGCCCGCTGGCGGGGGGTGCAACAGATACGCAGTATTTT. This encodes CASSPLAGGATDTQYF. The genes are TRBV5-5 and TRBJ2-3, with 8 bases lining up with TRBD2. After removal of 4 bases from V and 3 bases from J, the junction contained 10 bases not matched to a gene. CDR3 length: 16 residues. Germline V gene data show CDR1 as SGHKS and CDR2 as YYEKEE (reference sequence).

CDR3 sequence (DNA): TGTGCCAGTAGTATAGGCCAAGGATTCTCCTACGAGCAGTACTTC. Amino acids: CASSIGQGFSYEQYF. The chain joins TRBV19 to TRBJ2-7, with no clear D. The length of the CDR3 is 15 residues. The V end lost 1 base, the J end lost 0 bases, and 10 bases lay between the germline ends. Germline V gene data show CDR1 as LNHDA and CDR2 as SQIVND (reference sequence).

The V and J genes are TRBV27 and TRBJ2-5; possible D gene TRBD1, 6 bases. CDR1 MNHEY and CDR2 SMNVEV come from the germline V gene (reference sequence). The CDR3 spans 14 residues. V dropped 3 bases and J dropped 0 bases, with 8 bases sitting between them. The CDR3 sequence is CASSLRGYQETQYF. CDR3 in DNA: TGTGCCAGCAGTTTGAGGGGGTACCAAGAGACCCAGTACTTC.

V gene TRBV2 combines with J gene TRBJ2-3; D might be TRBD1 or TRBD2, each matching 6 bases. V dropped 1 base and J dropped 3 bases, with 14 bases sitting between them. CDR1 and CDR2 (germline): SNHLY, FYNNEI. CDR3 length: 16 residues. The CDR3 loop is CASSEVRGVSTDTQYF. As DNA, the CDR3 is TGTGCCAGCAGTGAAGTAAGGGGGGTCAGTACAGATACGCAGTATTTT. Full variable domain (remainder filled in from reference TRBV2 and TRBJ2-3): EPEVTQTPSHQVTQMGQEVILRCVPISNHLYFYWYRQILGQKVEFLVSFYNNEISEKSEIFDDQFSVERPDGSNFTLKIRSTKLEDSAMYFCASSEVRGVSTDTQYFGPGTRLTVL.

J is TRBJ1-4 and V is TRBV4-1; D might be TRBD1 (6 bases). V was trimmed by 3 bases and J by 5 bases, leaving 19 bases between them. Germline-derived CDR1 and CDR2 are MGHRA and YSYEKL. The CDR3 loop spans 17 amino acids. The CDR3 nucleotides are TGCGCCAGCAGCCAGAGACAGGACACCCAGGGAAATGAAAAACTGTTTTTT. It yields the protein CASSQRQDTQGNEKLFF.